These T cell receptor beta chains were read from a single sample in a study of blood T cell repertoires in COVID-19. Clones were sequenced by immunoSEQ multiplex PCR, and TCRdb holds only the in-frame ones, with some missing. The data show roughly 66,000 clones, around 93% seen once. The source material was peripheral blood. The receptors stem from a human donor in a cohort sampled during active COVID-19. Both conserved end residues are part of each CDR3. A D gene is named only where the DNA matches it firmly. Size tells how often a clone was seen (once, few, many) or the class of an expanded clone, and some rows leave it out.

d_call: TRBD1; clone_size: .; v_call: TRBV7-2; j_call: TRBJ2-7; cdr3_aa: CASSGGQGFYEQYF; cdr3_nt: TGTGCCAGCAGTGGGGGACAGGGGTTCTACGAGCAGTACTTC
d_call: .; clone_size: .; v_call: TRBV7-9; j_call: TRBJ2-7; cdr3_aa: CASSEDIPYEQYF; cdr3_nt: TGTGCCAGCAGCGAAGACATCCCCTACGAGCAGTACTTC
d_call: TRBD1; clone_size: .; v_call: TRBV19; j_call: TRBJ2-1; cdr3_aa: CASSPFDRDGNEQFF; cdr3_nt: TGTGCCAGTAGTCCTTTCGACAGGGATGGGAATGAGCAGTTCTTC
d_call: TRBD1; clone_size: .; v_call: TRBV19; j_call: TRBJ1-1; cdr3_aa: CASSIGGAGGFTEAFF; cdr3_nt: TGTGCCAGTAGTATAGGGGGGGCAGGGGGCTTCACTGAAGCTTTCTTT
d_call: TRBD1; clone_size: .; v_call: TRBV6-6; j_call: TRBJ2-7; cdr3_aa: CASRQGAASEQYF; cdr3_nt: TGTGCCAGCAGACAGGGGGCCGCTTCAGAGCAGTACTTC
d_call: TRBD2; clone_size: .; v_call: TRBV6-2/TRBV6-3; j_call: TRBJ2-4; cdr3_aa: CASSFPITSGGAKNIQYF; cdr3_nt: TGTGCCAGCAGTTTCCCTATCACTAGCGGGGGGGCCAAAAACATTCAGTACTTC
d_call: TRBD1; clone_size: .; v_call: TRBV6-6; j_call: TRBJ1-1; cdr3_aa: CASSPGGEGTEAFF; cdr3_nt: TGTGCCAGCAGTCCAGGGGGCGAGGGCACTGAAGCTTTCTTT
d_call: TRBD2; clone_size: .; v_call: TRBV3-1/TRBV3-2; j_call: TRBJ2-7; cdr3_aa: CASSPGLAAAYEQYF; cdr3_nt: TGTGCCAGCAGCCCTGGACTAGCTGCCGCCTACGAGCAGTACTTC
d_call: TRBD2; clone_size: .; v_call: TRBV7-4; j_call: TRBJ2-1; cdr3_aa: CASSPGLAGLDNEQFF; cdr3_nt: TGTGCCAGCAGCCCGGGACTAGCGGGGCTCGACAATGAGCAGTTCTTC
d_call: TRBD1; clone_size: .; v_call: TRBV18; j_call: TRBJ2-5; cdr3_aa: CASSPGTGVGETQYF; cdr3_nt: TGTGCCAGCTCACCAGGGACAGGGGTTGGGGAGACCCAGTACTTC
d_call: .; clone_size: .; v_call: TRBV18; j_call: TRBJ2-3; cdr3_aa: CASSYDQGITDTQYF; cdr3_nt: TGTGCCAGCTCATACGATCAGGGGATCACAGATACGCAGTATTTT
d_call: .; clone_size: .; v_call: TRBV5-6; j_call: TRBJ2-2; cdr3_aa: CASSLSGGLDGELFF; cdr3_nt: TGTGCCAGCAGCTTGTCAGGGGGGCTGGACGGGGAGCTGTTTTTT
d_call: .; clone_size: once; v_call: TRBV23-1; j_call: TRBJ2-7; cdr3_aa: CASSQSRQGFYEQYF; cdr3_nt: TGCGCCAGCAGTCAATCTCGGCAGGGATTCTACGAGCAGTACTTC
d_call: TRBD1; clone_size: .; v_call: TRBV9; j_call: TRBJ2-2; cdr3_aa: CASSVAASLAGGSSTGELFF; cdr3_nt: TGTGCCAGCAGCGTAGCCGCGAGCCTAGCAGGGGGATCGAGCACCGGGGAGCTGTTTTTT
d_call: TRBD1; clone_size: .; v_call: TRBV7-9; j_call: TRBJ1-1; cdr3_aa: CASSRQGFTEAFF; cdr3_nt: TGTGCCAGCAGCCGACAGGGGTTCACTGAAGCTTTCTTT
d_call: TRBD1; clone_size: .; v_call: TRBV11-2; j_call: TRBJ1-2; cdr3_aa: CASSLEGGSNYGYTF; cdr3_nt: TGTGCCAGCAGCTTAGAAGGGGGCTCGAACTATGGCTACACCTTC
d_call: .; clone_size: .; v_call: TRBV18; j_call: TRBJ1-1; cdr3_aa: CASSSGVADTEAFF; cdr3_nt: TGTGCCAGCTCATCAGGGGTTGCGGACACTGAAGCTTTCTTT
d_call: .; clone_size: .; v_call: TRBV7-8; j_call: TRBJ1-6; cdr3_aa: CASSEQTLSYNSPLHF; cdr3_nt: TGTGCCAGCAGCGAACAGACGCTCTCCTATAATTCACCCCTCCACTTT
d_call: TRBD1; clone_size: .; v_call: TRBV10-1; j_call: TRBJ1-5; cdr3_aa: CASSERQGAPQHF; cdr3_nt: TGCGCCAGCAGTGAGAGACAGGGAGCGCCCCAGCATTTT
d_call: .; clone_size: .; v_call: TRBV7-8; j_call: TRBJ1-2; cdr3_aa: CASTLDRLANYGYTF; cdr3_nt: TGTGCCAGCACCCTCGACAGGCTAGCTAACTATGGCTACACCTTC
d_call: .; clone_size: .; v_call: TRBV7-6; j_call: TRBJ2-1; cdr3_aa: CASSFRRGSNEQFF; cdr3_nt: TGTGCCAGCAGCTTTCGGCGGGGAAGCAATGAGCAGTTCTTC
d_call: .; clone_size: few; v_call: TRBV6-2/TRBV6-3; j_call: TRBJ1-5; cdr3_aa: CASSYSRGANQPQHF; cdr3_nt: TGTGCCAGCAGTTACTCCCGGGGGGCCAATCAGCCCCAGCATTTT
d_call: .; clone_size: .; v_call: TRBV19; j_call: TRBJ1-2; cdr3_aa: CASSTEIYGYTF; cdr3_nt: TGTGCCAGTAGTACTGAGATCTATGGCTACACCTTC
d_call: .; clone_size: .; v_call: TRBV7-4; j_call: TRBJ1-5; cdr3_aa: CASSLVPTGNQPQHF; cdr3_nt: TGTGCCAGCAGCTTAGTCCCAACAGGCAATCAGCCCCAGCATTTT
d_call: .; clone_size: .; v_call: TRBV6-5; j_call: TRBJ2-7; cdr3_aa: CASSYWGGNYEQYF; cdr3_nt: TGTGCCAGCAGTTACTGGGGGGGCAACTACGAGCAGTACTTC
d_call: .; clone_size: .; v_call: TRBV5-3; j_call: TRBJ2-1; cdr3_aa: CARRDSGREIYNEQFF; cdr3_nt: TGTGCCAGAAGGGACTCAGGACGGGAAATCTACAATGAGCAGTTCTTC
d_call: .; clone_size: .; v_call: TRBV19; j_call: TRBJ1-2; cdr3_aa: CASSPGRGGGYTF; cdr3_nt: TGTGCCAGTAGCCCCGGCAGGGGCGGTGGCTACACCTTC
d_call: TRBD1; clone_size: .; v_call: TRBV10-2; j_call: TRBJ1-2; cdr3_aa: CASSVLDRIPDNYGYTF; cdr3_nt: TGCGCCAGCAGTGTTCTGGACAGGATACCAGATAACTATGGCTACACCTTC
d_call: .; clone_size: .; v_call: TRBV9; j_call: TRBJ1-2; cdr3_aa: CASSGSTSGGGPYGYTF; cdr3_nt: TGTGCCAGCAGCGGGAGCACCTCGGGGGGCGGACCCTATGGCTACACCTTC
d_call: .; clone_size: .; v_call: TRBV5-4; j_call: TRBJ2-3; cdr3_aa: CASSSSVELDTQYF; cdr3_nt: TGTGCCAGCAGCTCCTCGGTCGAGCTAGATACGCAGTATTTT
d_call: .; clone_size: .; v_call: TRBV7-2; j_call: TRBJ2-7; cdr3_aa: CASSLVGGVQDEQYF; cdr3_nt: TGTGCCAGCAGCTTAGTAGGCGGGGTCCAGGACGAGCAGTACTTC
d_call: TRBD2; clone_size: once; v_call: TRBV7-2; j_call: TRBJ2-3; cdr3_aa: CASSLSAGGTDTQYF; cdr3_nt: TGTGCCAGCAGCTTATCGGCGGGAGGAACAGATACGCAGTATTTT
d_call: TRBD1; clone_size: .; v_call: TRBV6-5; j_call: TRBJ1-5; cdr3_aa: CASTLGGSNNQPQHF; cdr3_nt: TGTGCCAGCACCCTAGGGGGCAGTAATAATCAGCCCCAGCATTTT
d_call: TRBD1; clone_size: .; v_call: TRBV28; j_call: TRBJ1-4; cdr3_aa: CASSLTGTGEEKLFF; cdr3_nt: TGTGCCAGCAGTCTTACCGGGACAGGGGAAGAAAAACTGTTTTTT
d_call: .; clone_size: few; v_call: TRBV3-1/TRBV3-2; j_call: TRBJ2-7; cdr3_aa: CASSQDTYSYEQYF; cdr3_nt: TGTGCCAGCAGCCAAGACACATACTCCTACGAGCAGTACTTC
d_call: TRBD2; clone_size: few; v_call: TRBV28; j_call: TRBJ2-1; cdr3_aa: CASSSSGLTSFEQFF; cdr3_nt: TGTGCCAGCAGTTCTAGCGGGCTTACCTCCTTTGAGCAGTTCTTC
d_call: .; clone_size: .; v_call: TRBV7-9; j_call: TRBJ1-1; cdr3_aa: CASSLIGETEAFF; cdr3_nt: TGTGCCAGCAGCTTAATCGGGGAAACTGAAGCTTTCTTT
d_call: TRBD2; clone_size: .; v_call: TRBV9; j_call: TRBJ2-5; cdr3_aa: CASSVAAGGEQETQYF; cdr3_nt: TGTGCCAGCAGCGTAGCCGCGGGAGGCGAGCAAGAGACCCAGTACTTC
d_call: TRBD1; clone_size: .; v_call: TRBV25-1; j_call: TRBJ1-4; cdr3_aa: CASSEYTGTGGEKLFF; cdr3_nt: TGTGCCAGCAGTGAATATACCGGGACAGGGGGTGAAAAACTGTTTTTT
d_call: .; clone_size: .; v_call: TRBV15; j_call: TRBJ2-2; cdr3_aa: CATSRDNVYTGELFF; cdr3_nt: TGTGCCACCAGCAGAGATAATGTGTACACCGGGGAGCTGTTTTTT
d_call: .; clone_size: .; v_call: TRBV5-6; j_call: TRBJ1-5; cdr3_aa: CASSLRGNGNQPQHF; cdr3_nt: TGTGCCAGCAGCTTGAGGGGCAATGGCAATCAGCCCCAGCATTTT